The sequence of this TCR beta chain was determined in a study of shared clonotypes between healthy human individuals. On this clone: The sample holds other DNA sequences that translate to the same CDR3.

Naive CD8 cells lacked CD45RO and underwent positive selection for CCR7, leaving out terminally differentiated effector memory CD45RA+ cells. TCRdb's table, derived via immunoSEQ multiplex PCR, lists solely in-frame clones and lacks some. The sample has approximately 1.9 million clones; around 93% are singletons. In germline, CDR1 is MNHEY, CDR2 SMNVEV (reference sequence). This CDR3 is built from 15 residues. V dropped 5 bases and J dropped 2; count of bases not matched to a gene: 7. This chain uses TRBV27 with TRBJ1-1; 8 bases are a match to TRBD1. The sample was naive CD8+ T cells from PBMCs. This TCR was recovered from a man aged 18 to 30 in good health. Some clones in this sample may be carry-over from other donors' samples. CDR3 coding DNA: TGTGCCAGCAGTCCGTGGACAGGGTTAAACACTGAAGCTTTCTTT. Residues: CASSPWTGLNTEAFF.